This T cell receptor beta chain originates from a study of blood T cell repertoires in COVID-19. The wider study: There were acute and convalescent COVID-19 samples, and they came from the United States, Italy and Spain.

Trimming removed 1 base from V and 2 bases from J; junction bases left unmatched: 12. Germline V gives CDR1 LNHDA, CDR2 SQIVND (reference sequence). The CDR3 is made up of 18 amino acids. Profiled with immunoSEQ multiplex PCR; TCRdb holds only in-frame clones, not every one. The sample records roughly 26,000 clones, 85% to 90% being singletons. J is TRBJ2-5 and V is TRBV19; 8 positions agree with TRBD1. This clonotype originated in a man aged 65 to 85 with acute or convalescent COVID-19. The sequencing sample was made of peripheral blood. CDR3 nucleotide sequence: TGTGCCAGTAGTATAGCGGCGTTGCAGGGGGCTCATCAAGAGACCCAGTACTTC. It yields the protein CASSIAALQGAHQETQYF.